Each of the 24 T cell receptor beta chains below was sequenced from the same sample in a study of blood T cell repertoires in COVID-19. The repertoire was sequenced with immunoSEQ multiplex PCR; TCRdb's copy has only in-frame clones and lacks some. The table lists around 300,000 clones, approximately 85% of them singletons, with roughly 7% in the top ten. What was sequenced was peripheral blood. Source of these receptors: a human donor in a cohort sampled during active COVID-19.

This clone was seen a few times. The chain links TRBV10-1 to TRBJ2-7; a possible D gene is TRBD2 (5 bases). This CDR3 contains 13 residues. V was clipped by 10 bases and J by 1 base, with 14 bases between them. CDR1 is WNHNN and CDR2 is SYGVQD in the germline V gene (reference sequence). The CDR3 sequence is CAIKDCYSYEQYF. The CDR3 DNA follows: TGCGCCATCAAGGACTGCTATTCCTACGAGCAGTACTTC.

The V call is TRBV7-8, the J call TRBJ2-3, with TRBD1 identical over 7 bases. The CDR3 is made up of 16 amino acids. J was trimmed by 1 base and V by 4 bases; bases with no gene match: 8. CDR1 and CDR2 from the germline V gene are SGHVS and FQNEAQ. The CDR3 region is CASSSGTVGGTDTQYF. The CDR3 nucleotides read TGTGCCAGCAGCTCCGGGACAGTGGGGGGCACAGATACGCAGTATTTT.

This chain uses TRBV7-9 with TRBJ1-1; D perhaps matches TRBD1 (5 bases). Trimming pared 1 base from V and 4 bases from J, leaving 10 bases between. The germline V gene encodes CDR1 SEHNR and CDR2 FQNEAQ (reference sequence). The CDR3 covers 14 residues. CDR3 DNA sequence: TGTGCCAGCAGCTTAGTGGGGGGAATCACTGAAGCTTTCTTT. Translated: CASSLVGGITEAFF.

The chain employs TRBV29-1 and TRBJ2-7; D is perhaps TRBD2 (5 bases). Per germline, CDR1 SQVTM and CDR2 ANQGSEA. The CDR3 runs to 13 residues. CDR3 DNA sequence: TGCAGTGCAGCGAGGAGGATAGACTACGAGCAGTACTTC. It is translated as CSAARRIDYEQYF.

The genes are TRBV5-4 and TRBJ2-1, with 9 bases matching TRBD2. CDR1 and CDR2 from the germline V gene are SGHNT and YYREEE (reference sequence). The CDR3 covers 16 residues. J lost 6 bases, V lost 4 bases, and 11 bases had no gene match. CDR3 bases: TGTGCCAGCAGCCAAGCGGGGGGACGGGCTCGCAATGAGCAGTTCTTC. It specifies CASSQAGGRARNEQFF.

This clone was recorded once. Within the sample, other DNA sequences also encode this same CDR3. The chain combines TRBV7-3 with TRBJ2-1; D might be TRBD1 (6 bases). CDR3 size: 13 residues. The germline gives CDR1 SGHTA, CDR2 FQGTGA. V lost 3 bases, J lost 3 bases, and 6 bases lay in between. The CDR3 nucleotides are TGTGCCAGCAGCTTGGACAGCTACAATGAGCAGTTCTTC. This translates into CASSLDSYNEQFF.

The rearrangement links TRBV2 to TRBJ1-6; 8 positions agree with TRBD1. V was clipped by 6 bases and J by 6 bases; unmatched bases: 7. The CDR3 loop spans 15 amino acids. CDR1 and CDR2 from the germline V gene are SNHLY and FYNNEI. The CDR3 here is CASRGGGTGNSPLHF. The CDR3 DNA reads TGTGCCAGCAGAGGGGGGGGGACAGGTAATTCACCCCTCCACTTT.

This sequence joins TRBV2 and TRBJ1-5; 9 bases map to TRBD1. This CDR3 region has 15 residues. The V gene end was trimmed by 4 bases and the J gene end by 5 bases; junction bases not matched to a gene: 6. Germline V gene lookup returns CDR1 SNHLY and CDR2 FYNNEI. The DNA for the CDR3 is TGTGCCAGCAGTGCGGACAGGGGAGGCCATCAGCCCCAGCATTTT. Residues: CASSADRGGHQPQHF.

The V and J genes are TRBV7-3 and TRBJ2-2; perhaps TRBD2 as D (7 bases). Germline loops: CDR1 SGHTA, CDR2 FQGTGA. Trimming took off 3 bases at V and 2 bases at J, with 16 bases between the two ends. The CDR3 is 17 residues long. The CDR3 loop reads CASSFRGGSGNTGELFF. The CDR3 DNA reads TGTGCCAGCAGCTTCAGGGGAGGGAGTGGAAACACCGGGGAGCTGTTTTTT.

This chain connects TRBV6-5 to TRBJ2-1, with D possibly matching TRBD2 (6 bases). This CDR3 is 15 amino acids long. Germline CDR1 reads MNHEY; CDR2 reads SVGAGI. Trimming left V 6 bases short and J 3 bases short, with 15 bases between. CDR3 protein: CASSPGLRLYNEQFF. The CDR3 DNA sequence: TGTGCCAGCAGCCCGGGACTTAGACTCTACAATGAGCAGTTCTTC.

This clone was seen once. CDR3 amino acids: CASSQMTGRNNEQFF. CDR3 nucleotide sequence: TGTGCCAGCAGCCAGATGACAGGGAGAAACAATGAGCAGTTCTTC. The J gene is TRBJ2-1, the V gene TRBV7-8, with TRBD1 matching over 7 bases. CDR3 length equals 15 residues. Germline-derived CDR1 and CDR2 are SGHVS and FQNEAQ. V was pared by 5 bases and J by 5 bases, with 9 bases of the junction left unmatched.

The chain has TRBV4-1 and TRBJ1-1; D uncertain. V was cut by 1 base and J by 0 bases, with 12 bases left in between. This CDR3 is 16 amino acids long. From germline, CDR1 is MGHRA and CDR2 YSYEKL. DNA for the CDR3: TGCGCCAGCAGCCAAGGGCGGGAGATATTGAACACTGAAGCTTTCTTT. The encoded protein is CASSQGREILNTEAFF.

V and J are TRBV7-6 and TRBJ2-7, with a tentative D call TRBD2 (6 bases). Between the trimmed V and J ends, which lost 0 bases and 0 bases, there was a span of 12 bases. Germline lookup yields CDR1 SGHVS and CDR2 FNYEAQ. This CDR3 spans 16 amino acids. The CDR3 region is CASSLASDGSSYEQYF. CDR3 sequence (DNA): TGTGCCAGCAGCTTAGCGTCGGACGGGAGCTCCTACGAGCAGTACTTC.

The chain is built from TRBV18 and TRBJ2-7; the match to TRBD2 covers 8 bases. V lost 5 bases and J lost 7; bases outside the gene matches: 13. The CDR3 is 15 residues long. The V gene's germline CDR1 is KGHSH and CDR2 LQKENI. This CDR3 reads CASSTAGGRREEQYF. The CDR3 nucleotides read TGTGCCAGCTCAACGGCGGGAGGACGCAGGGAAGAGCAGTACTTC.

This clone was seen a handful of times. The gene calls are TRBV3-1 (or the pseudogene TRBV3-2) and TRBJ1-1; no definite D call. The V and J ends lost 2 bases and 4 bases respectively, with 11 bases between them. The germline V gene encodes CDR1 LGHDT and CDR2 YNNKEL (reference sequence). This CDR3 spans 14 amino acids. The DNA for the CDR3 is TGTGCCAGCAGCCAATTCGCGGGGTTCACTGAAGCTTTCTTT. This sequence encodes CASSQFAGFTEAFF.

The chain employs TRBV6-6 and TRBJ1-3; D is unresolved. The CDR3 covers 15 residues. The V and J ends lost 5 bases and 0 bases respectively, with 11 bases between them. Germline CDR1 reads MNHNY; CDR2 reads SVGAGI (reference sequence). The DNA of the CDR3 is TGTGCCAGCAGTAACCTGAAACTCTCTGGAAACACCATATATTTT. Translating it yields CASSNLKLSGNTIYF.

The V call is TRBV6-5, the J call TRBJ1-1; 8 bases agree with TRBD1. The CDR3 covers 14 residues. From germline, CDR1 is MNHEY and CDR2 SVGAGI. V lost 5 bases and J lost 4; bases outside the gene matches: 6. The CDR3 sequence is CASSIQGVVTEAFF. Here the CDR3 DNA reads TGTGCCAGCAGTATACAGGGGGTCGTCACTGAAGCTTTCTTT.

The V and J genes are TRBV4-2 and TRBJ2-5; tentative D call: TRBD2 (5 bases). Looked up from germline, CDR1 is LGHNA and CDR2 is YNFKEQ. V lost 3 bases and J 2 bases, leaving 10 bases between the germline ends. CDR3 length: 14 amino acids. CDR3 loop: CASSQVTGQETQYF. In DNA form, the CDR3 reads TGTGCCAGCAGCCAGGTAACGGGGCAAGAGACCCAGTACTTC.

The gene calls are TRBV6-4 and TRBJ2-3; D may be TRBD1 (5 bases). The CDR3 runs to 18 residues. Germline CDR1 and CDR2: MRHNA and SNTAGT. V was pared by 5 bases and J by 0 bases, with 21 bases between. The CDR3 DNA reads as TGTGCCAGCAGTCCGACAGACCGGGCCTTATCTAGCACAGATACGCAGTATTTT. This gives the protein CASSPTDRALSSTDTQYF.

The V and J genes are TRBV6-5 and TRBJ2-3; D may be TRBD2 (6 bases). CDR1 is MNHEY, CDR2 SVGAGI, per germline. The length of the CDR3 is 14 residues. With 6 bases removed from V and 4 bases from J, the gap between germline ends came to 14 bases. CDR3 sequence: CASSRDFWADTQYF. CDR3 sequence (DNA): TGTGCCAGCAGCCGGGACTTTTGGGCAGATACGCAGTATTTT.

The CDR3 loop reads CAWSGSRQGVDTIYF. The CDR3 nucleotides are TGTGCCTGGAGTGGAAGCCGACAGGGGGTAGACACCATATATTTT. V is TRBV30 and J is TRBJ1-3; TRBD1 aligns across 9 bases. Germline V gene data show CDR1 as GTSNPN and CDR2 as SVGIG (reference sequence). V shed 1 base and J 8 bases; nucleotides not matched to a gene: 9. The CDR3 spans 15 residues.

This chain connects TRBV19 to TRBJ1-2; tentative D call: TRBD1 (5 bases). The CDR3 covers 13 residues. Germline V lookup: CDR1 LNHDA, CDR2 SQIVND (reference sequence). The V end lost 2 bases, the J end lost 8 bases, and 12 bases lay between the germline ends. The DNA of the CDR3 is TGTGCCAGTAGTATAAGTTGGGGGGACGGCTACACCTTC. This sequence encodes CASSISWGDGYTF.

The chain links TRBV29-1 to TRBJ1-1; D gene ambiguous. Per germline, CDR1 SQVTM and CDR2 ANQGSEA. V lost 7 bases, J lost 1 base, and 10 bases lay in between. CDR3 length: 12 amino acids. The CDR3 sequence is CSAPGWNTEAFF. The CDR3 bases are TGCAGCGCTCCGGGTTGGAACACTGAAGCTTTCTTT.

The CDR3, as DNA: TGTGCCAGCAGCTTACAGTTGAACTCCTACAATGAGCAGTTCTTC. The encoded protein is CASSLQLNSYNEQFF. This chain uses TRBV5-4 with TRBJ2-1; D is unclear. Deletions cut 2 bases from V and 0 bases from J, with 9 bases between. Germline values: CDR1 SGHNT, CDR2 YYREEE (reference sequence). This CDR3 has 15 amino acids.